This TCR beta chain was recorded in a study of stem cell transplantation in POMP-related autoinflammatory disease. Broader study findings: PRAID patients trended toward lower TRB diversity and higher clonality in all analyzed T-cell subsets. Fewer unique TRB V-J gene pairings were identified in patients with PRAID.

Comments on this clone: What it binds is unknown.

Measured with immunoSEQ multiplex PCR; TCRdb has only the in-frame clones, and not every one. The table records tens of thousands of clones, approximately 85% of them present only once. V lost 2 bases and J 2 bases, leaving 10 bases between the germline ends. Germline assignment: CDR1 SGDLS and CDR2 YYNGEE. The CDR3 loop spans 14 amino acids. This specimen consisted of CD4+ T cells from PBMCs, obtained before stem cell transplantation. The chain employs TRBV9 and TRBJ2-5; D might be TRBD2 (6 bases). This receptor was identified in a human donor with POMP-related autoinflammation and immune dysregulation (PRAID). CDR3 amino acids: CASSVWGDQETQYF. The CDR3 DNA is TGTGCCAGCAGCGTCTGGGGGGATCAAGAGACCCAGTACTTC.